The next 10 T cell receptor beta chains were all read from a single sample in a study of shared clonotypes between healthy human individuals. Repertoires were generated with immunoSEQ multiplex PCR, while TCRdb's copy carries only in-frame clones and drops some. This sample has roughly 1.4 million clones, with approximately 98.5% found just once. The sequencing input was naive CD4+ T cells sorted from blood. Specified subset: CD45RA+ positively selected. The receptors shown here come from a man between 25 and 39 years old in good health.

This chain links TRBV10-1 with TRBJ2-7; D is unresolved. This CDR3 is 12 amino acids long. V was pared by 6 bases and J by 5 bases, with 11 bases between. Germline CDR1 is WNHNN and CDR2 is SYGVQD (reference sequence). The CDR3 sequence: CASSVALHEQYF. DNA for the CDR3: TGCGCCAGCAGCGTCGCCCTTCACGAGCAGTACTTC.

The rearrangement joins TRBV6-1 to TRBJ2-7; D not resolved. Trimming took off 4 bases at V and 0 bases at J, with 7 bases between the two ends. Per the germline V gene, CDR1 is MNHNS and CDR2 is SASEGT. The CDR3 is 13 residues long. DNA for the CDR3: TGTGCCAGCAGTGCAGCAGGCTCCTACGAGCAGTACTTC. It translates to CASSAAGSYEQYF.

The V call is TRBV29-1, the J call TRBJ2-4; D remains ambiguous. The CDR3 contains 13 residues. Germline V lookup: CDR1 SQVTM, CDR2 ANQGSEA. Trimming removed 5 bases from V and 0 bases from J, with 8 bases in between. CDR3 in amino acids: CSVRFGAKNIQYF. The CDR3, as DNA: TGCAGCGTTAGGTTTGGAGCCAAAAACATTCAGTACTTC.

V gene TRBV18 combines with J gene TRBJ1-2; 9 bases line up with TRBD1. CDR3 length: 16 amino acids. Germline values: CDR1 KGHSH, CDR2 LQKENI. V lost 4 bases and J lost 8; bases outside the gene matches: 14. In DNA, the CDR3 is TGTGCCAGCTCACGCCCGGGACAGGGTTTTGGTATCGGCTACACCTTC. Its protein is CASSRPGQGFGIGYTF.

In DNA, the CDR3 is TGCGCCAGCAGCATGGACAATGAGCAGTTCTTC. Its translation: CASSMDNEQFF. J is TRBJ2-1 and V is TRBV5-1; D remains unclear. This CDR3 contains 11 residues. Deletions cut 4 bases from V and 5 bases from J, with 4 bases between. Germline assignment: CDR1 SGHRS and CDR2 YFSETQ.

J is TRBJ1-1 and V is TRBV5-4; no firm D call. V was clipped by 5 bases and J by 2 bases, with 10 bases between them. Germline lookup yields CDR1 SGHNT and CDR2 YYREEE (reference sequence). The CDR3 extends over 13 amino acids. The CDR3 DNA follows: TGTGCCAGCAGAGGGTCCGATAACACTGAAGCTTTCTTT. This sequence encodes CASRGSDNTEAFF.

A single count supports this clone. The same CDR3 arises from other DNA sequences in this sample as well. The V call is TRBV5-4, the J call TRBJ2-3; D is possibly TRBD2 (5 bases). The CDR3 loop spans 14 amino acids. The germline CDR1 and CDR2 sequences are SGHNT and YYREEE (reference sequence). Between the trimmed V and J ends, which lost 1 base and 0 bases, there was a span of 6 bases. The CDR3 here is CASSLSGSTDTQYF. The CDR3 DNA is TGTGCCAGCAGCTTGTCGGGAAGCACAGATACGCAGTATTTT.

The J gene is TRBJ1-3, the V gene TRBV29-1; 9 positions match TRBD1. V was pared by 2 bases and J by 4 bases, with 3 bases of the junction left unmatched. The CDR3 extends over 14 amino acids. Germline V gene sequence: CDR1 SQVTM, CDR2 ANQGSEA. CDR3 protein: CSVEKTGGGNTIYF. The DNA of the CDR3 is TGCAGCGTTGAAAAGACAGGGGGAGGAAACACCATATATTTT.

The chain has TRBV28 and TRBJ1-4; 9 bases fit TRBD1. The length of the CDR3 is 15 residues. The V and J ends lost 5 bases and 0 bases, in that order; junction bases with no gene match: 1. Germline values: CDR1 MDHEN, CDR2 SYDVKM. The CDR3 sequence: CASSRQGATNEKLFF. The CDR3 DNA reads as TGTGCCAGCAGTCGACAGGGGGCAACTAATGAAAAACTGTTTTTT.

Worth noting for this clone: The sample holds other DNA sequences that translate to the same CDR3. The V and J genes are TRBV5-1 and TRBJ2-5; TRBD1 is a possible D gene (6 bases). Germline CDR1 and CDR2: SGHRS and YFSETQ. The V end was cut by 0 bases, the J end by 4 bases, with 7 bases between. This CDR3 is built from 13 residues. The CDR3 region is CASSLAGAETQYF. CDR3 nucleotides: TGCGCCAGCAGCTTGGCAGGGGCAGAGACCCAGTACTTC.